This TCR beta chain was recorded in a study of shared clonotypes between healthy human individuals (dated by TCRdb to 2020 to 2022). Study-wide context: Two women and three men aged 18 to 49 years were included in the cohort. For each donor, CD4 naive and CD4 memory were each run on three plates, CD8 naive on two plates, and CD8 memory on one plate. To increase sequencing depth and limit assay-specific biases, TCR repertoire library preparation and sequencing were carried out by different laboratories using diverse techniques. Blood TCR repertoires of roughly 5 healthy adults were deeply sequenced to estimate repertoire size and the extent of clonotype sharing between individuals. Per donor, leukapheresis produced somewhere between about 0.8 and 9 billion PBMCs.

On this clone itself: The antigen it binds to is not known. Base qualities are missing; no much larger clone stands one base away.

The donors were healthy, HIV-negative adults with no recently reported acute infections or vaccinations. Every donor was a Caucasian adult residing in Nashville, Tennessee, USA. CD4+ T cells were enriched by magnetic negative selection, after which naive cells were positively selected on CD45RA and the negative fraction was taken as the memory subset. Blood was collected by leukapheresis, and PBMCs were isolated by Ficoll-Histopaque density gradient centrifugation and then cryopreserved in liquid nitrogen vapor phase. Analytical flow cytometry was used to check the purity and quantity of each magnetically sorted T cell population. Genomic DNA was isolated from each sorted fraction and quantified by UV absorbance on a Nanodrop 2000c. Using the deep immunoSEQ assay, TCR CDR3 regions were amplified from genomic DNA by multiplex PCR. Genomic DNA extracted from each cell subset was distributed evenly over all wells of several immunoSEQ 96-well plates, and each plate served as one replicate. Each replicate PCR for sorted subsets received about 210 ng genomic DNA, equal to around 32,000 T cell genomes. Purified libraries were quantified with a Qubit 3.0 fluorometer, sized on a Bioanalyzer 2100, and re-quantified with the KAPA Library Quantification kit. Every immunoSEQ 96-well plate was sequenced on a dedicated single-read 150-cycle Illumina NextSeq 550 flow cell. The paper's processing steps were these. Because only junctional sequences without quality scores were contained in the immunoSEQ output, filtering matching that applied to full-length reads could not be performed. Sequences were annotated with PyIR, a Python wrapper for IgBLAST v1.9, and V/J genes and CDR3 were assigned using IMGT germline references. Reads were filtered out if the reads had weak V/J assignments (E-value above 1e-6), no CDR3, stop codons, out-of-frame junctions, or ambiguous translated residues. V3J clonotypes were defined by identical inferred V gene, J gene, and CDR3 amino acid sequence. Percentage overlap between repertoires was calculated by dividing the number of shared unique clonotypes by the size of the smaller repertoire. Three approaches were used to assess repertoire richness: RTK rarefaction, the Chao1 estimator, and Recon v2.1 estimates of unobserved clonotypes. For all TCRbeta clonotypes obtained by the gDNA method from a few donors, generation probabilities were computed with OLGA. TCRdb's version of the immuneACCESS table is confined to in-frame rearrangements and falls short of the full clone set. An unresolved V gene accounts for under half of the shortfall where checked; the remainder is of unknown origin. That table supplies the V and J calls and clone size; D and trimming were determined from the DNA. This sample is represented by 2 million to 2.5 million clones; about nine tenths of them were singletons. The top ten hold about 0.36% of the sample.

V gives up 5 bases and J gives up 1 base, and the segment between their germline ends measures 12 bases. CDR1 and CDR2 are read off the germline V gene as MDHEN and SYDVKM. The cysteine opens and the phenylalanine closes a CDR3 of 14 amino acids. CDR3 DNA is the only sequence kept; it has 42 bases, read in frame from the first base. The paper as a whole reports these results and caveats: Because the study included only a small number of donors, the genetic and exposure-history diversity represented was limited. Rarefaction of sorted-subset datasets indicated incomplete sequencing despite the large sequencing depth. Only blood was sampled, and tissue TCR repertoires likely differ from those in blood. Compared with non-shared clonotypes, clonotypes shared by all four sorted-subset donors had higher generation probabilities. Naive subsets generally had larger estimated clonotype richness than memory subsets. About 5% of naive CD4, 3.5% of naive CD8, about 2.1% of memory CD4, and around 0.42% of memory CD8 clonotypes were shared across several donors. Pairwise subsampling led to the expectation that sequencing depth would affect the degree of clonotype sharing among donors.

The sequenced sample consisted of naive CD4+ T cells from PBMCs. The sample's cell subset or site label is to be understood as: CD45RA+ positively selected. The chain is made from TRBV28 and TRBJ2-7; TRBD1 might be the D gene, on 5 matching bases. The receptor comes from a man aged 18 to 30 in good health. Some clones in this sample may be carry-over from other donors' samples. The DNA sequence follows: TGTGCCAGCAGTATGGATGGGGCATCCTACGAGCAGTACTTC. Translated, it gives CASSMDGASYEQYF.